Shown below are 12 T cell receptor beta chains from a single sample sequenced in a study of human T cells and chemical hapten exposure. TCRdb analysed the RACE reads with MiXCR anew, one entry per CDR3 protein. The table records approximately 260,000 distinct CDR3 sequences, approximately 7.5% of them present only once. The time point is: pre-sensitization, week 0. Noted treatment: therapeutic diphenylcyclopropenone sensitization with weekly scalp DPC. The sequencing used whole blood, collected in connection with sensitization to the hapten diphenylcyclopropenone (DPC). The receptors stem from a man aged 18 to 29 with alopecia areata. Some clones in this sample may be carry-over from other donors' samples.

This clonotype was counted many times. The chain carries TRBV20-1 and TRBJ2-5; D gene uncertain. This CDR3 contains 13 residues. In germline, CDR1 is DFQATT, CDR2 SNEGSKA (reference sequence). Trimming removed 0 bases at V and 2 bases at J, with 7 bases between. The CDR3 here is CSARDPEQETQYF. CDR3 DNA: TGCAGTGCTAGAGACCCCGAGCAAGAGACCCAGTACTTC.

This clonotype was found a few times. The J gene is TRBJ1-4, the V gene TRBV6-2 or TRBV6-3, with 7 positions matching TRBD1. Germline CDR1 reads MNHEY; CDR2 reads SVGEGT. The CDR3 has 15 amino acids. V was clipped by 7 bases and J by 0 bases; unmatched bases: 5. Here the CDR3 reads CASTDRDATNEKLFF. CDR3 sequence (DNA): TGTGCCAGCACTGACAGGGACGCAACTAATGAAAAACTGTTTTTT.

The chain recombines TRBV7-2 with TRBJ2-2; no clear D gene. With 2 bases removed from V and 0 bases from J, the gap between germline ends came to 4 bases. This CDR3 spans 14 amino acids. The V gene's germline CDR1 is SGHTA and CDR2 FQGNSA. CDR3 residues: CASSLRTNTGELFF. The CDR3 DNA sequence: TGTGCCAGCAGCTTACGGACGAACACCGGGGAGCTGTTTTTT.

V is TRBV29-1 and J is TRBJ2-2; possible D gene TRBD2, 6 bases. Germline loops: CDR1 SQVTM, CDR2 ANQGSEA. The CDR3 consists of 12 residues. The CDR3 nucleotides are TGCACGGCAGGGACTCGGACCGGGGAGCTGTTTTTT. It yields the protein CTAGTRTGELFF.

This clonotype was seen only a few times. V and J are TRBV7-3 and TRBJ2-1; D ambiguous. The CDR3 covers 13 residues. The germline V and J ends were trimmed by 5 bases and 5 bases, with 10 bases remaining between them. CDR1 SGHTA and CDR2 FQGTGA come from the germline V gene. Here the CDR3 DNA reads TGTGCCAGCAGCCCACCCGTCCACAATGAGCAGTTCTTC. This translates into CASSPPVHNEQFF.

This clonotype was observed a handful of times. This chain uses TRBV7-9 with TRBJ2-3, with D possibly being TRBD1 (5 bases). The CDR3 loop spans 14 amino acids. The V and J ends lost 2 bases and 4 bases respectively, with 10 bases between them. The germline V gene encodes CDR1 SEHNR and CDR2 FQNEAQ (reference sequence). Written as DNA, the CDR3 is TGTGCCAGCAGCTTAAGGTCAGGGTCAGATACGCAGTATTTT. It encodes CASSLRSGSDTQYF.

The chain has TRBV6-6 and TRBJ2-7; no clear D gene. Trimming left V 1 base short and J 5 bases short, with 9 bases between. This CDR3 is built from 13 residues. Per germline, CDR1 MNHNY and CDR2 SVGAGI (reference sequence). The CDR3 reads CASSYYRADEQYF. The CDR3 DNA is TGTGCCAGCAGTTACTATCGGGCGGACGAGCAGTACTTC.

The chain couples TRBV2 to TRBJ2-7; 13 bases line up with TRBD2. The CDR3 consists of 16 residues. Germline-derived CDR1 and CDR2 are SNHLY and FYNNEI. The V gene end was trimmed by 5 bases and the J gene end by 3 bases; junction bases not matched to a gene: 7. CDR3 in amino acids: CASSRLAGGPIYEQYF. For the CDR3, the DNA is TGTGCCAGCAGTCGACTAGCGGGGGGCCCTATCTACGAGCAGTACTTC.

The table lists this clonotype with many counts. The chain recombines TRBV12-3 or TRBV12-4 with TRBJ1-2; D not resolved. The CDR3 consists of 12 residues. V dropped 4 bases and J dropped 8 bases, with 11 bases sitting between them. The CDR3 protein is CASSSSSGGYTF. In DNA form, the CDR3 reads TGTGCCAGCAGTTCCTCTTCGGGGGGCTACACCTTC.

In this sample, this clonotype turned up many times. This chain joins TRBV6-5 and TRBJ1-3, with no clear D. From germline, CDR1 is MNHEY and CDR2 SVGAGI. V gave up 5 bases and J gave up 0 bases, with 8 bases separating them. The CDR3 is made up of 14 amino acids. The CDR3 region is CASSPSGSGNTIYF. DNA for the CDR3: TGTGCCAGCAGTCCGAGCGGCTCTGGAAACACCATATATTTT.

This clonotype was observed a handful of times. This CDR3 is CASSLARATDTQYF. In DNA form, the CDR3 reads TGTGCCAGCAGCTTAGCGCGAGCGACAGATACGCAGTATTTT. The gene calls are TRBV7-2 and TRBJ2-3; D not certain. This CDR3 contains 14 residues. Germline V gives CDR1 SGHTA, CDR2 FQGNSA. V lost 0 bases and J 3 bases, leaving 7 bases between the germline ends.

The gene calls are TRBV7-2 and TRBJ2-5, with no clear D. Germline V gene sequence: CDR1 SGHTA, CDR2 FQGNSA. This CDR3 spans 14 amino acids. V lost 4 bases and J 3 bases, leaving 12 bases between the germline ends. CDR3: CASSSPDAEETQYF. CDR3 in DNA: TGTGCCAGCAGCTCCCCGGACGCGGAAGAGACCCAGTACTTC.